The next 14 T cell receptor beta chains were all read from a single sample in a study of cytotoxic CD8 clonotypes in ibrutinib-treated CLL. The assay was immunoSEQ multiplex PCR, and TCRdb's table has in-frame clones only and misses some. The sample has 200,000 to 250,000 clones, 70% seen once. Material: PBMCs, obtained after 12 months of ibrutinib treatment. These receptors all come from a human donor with chronic lymphocytic leukemia.

This chain joins TRBV5-1 and TRBJ2-3; TRBD2 matches 15 bases. Germline values: CDR1 SGHRS, CDR2 YFSETQ. The V segment lost 1 base and the J segment 3 bases; nucleotides outside the gene matches: 12. The CDR3 has 20 amino acids. The CDR3 region is CASSLTPGLAGGQITDTQYF. Written as DNA, the CDR3 is TGCGCCAGCAGCTTGACTCCTGGACTAGCGGGGGGGCAGATTACAGATACGCAGTATTTT.

The chain joins TRBV11-2 to TRBJ1-3; no reliable D call. V gave up 5 bases and J gave up 11 bases, with 10 bases separating them. Germline V gene sequence: CDR1 SGHAT, CDR2 FQNNGV. This CDR3 spans 11 amino acids. CDR3 in amino acids: CASSPQRAIYF. CDR3 sequence (DNA): TGTGCCAGCAGCCCTCAAAGGGCCATATATTTT.

This sequence joins TRBV11-2 and TRBJ2-5; D may be TRBD1 or TRBD2 (6 bases each). V was pared by 0 bases and J by 4 bases, with 9 bases between. The CDR3 length is 14 residues. CDR1 is SGHAT, CDR2 FQNNGV, per germline. In DNA, the CDR3 is TGTGCCAGCAGCTTAGACCGGGGGCGAGAGACCCAGTACTTC. Amino acid sequence: CASSLDRGRETQYF.

The V call is TRBV30, the J call TRBJ2-7; 7 nucleotides align to TRBD1. V trimming: 2 bases; J trimming: 3 bases; junction bases outside the gene matches: 7. Germline CDR1 and CDR2: GTSNPN and SVGIG (reference sequence). The CDR3 totals 14 residues. DNA of the CDR3: TGTGCCTGGAGTCCGGGACAGTTTTTCTACGAGCAGTACTTC. Its protein product is CAWSPGQFFYEQYF.

The rearrangement links TRBV11-2 to TRBJ1-1, with D maybe TRBD1 (5 bases). This CDR3 region has 11 residues. CDR1 SGHAT and CDR2 FQNNGV come from the germline V gene. The V and J ends lost 8 bases and 4 bases respectively, with 8 bases between them. The CDR3 bases are TGTGCCAGCCTTCAGGGCACTGAAGCTTTCTTT. Translated, it gives CASLQGTEAFF. The entire variable domain, with the rest obtained from reference TRBV11-2 and TRBJ1-1, is as follows: EAGVAQSPRYKIIEKRQSVAFWCNPISGHATLYWYQQILGQGPKLLIQFQNNGVVDDSQLPKDRFSAERLKGVDSTLKIQPAKLEDSAVYLCASLQGTEAFFGQGTRLTVV.

The chain uses TRBV4-1 and TRBJ1-2; 10 bases map to TRBD1. V dropped 2 bases and J dropped 6; count of bases not matched to a gene: 9. The CDR3 contains 16 residues. The V gene's germline CDR1 is MGHRA and CDR2 YSYEKL. The DNA of the CDR3 is TGCGCCAGCAGCCAAACCGGGACAGGGGAATTGAATGGCTACACCTTC. Translated: CASSQTGTGELNGYTF.

This clone came up a few times. The chain employs TRBV5-1 and TRBJ1-5; D perhaps matches TRBD1 (5 bases). With 0 bases removed from V and 7 bases from J, the gap between germline ends came to 11 bases. The CDR3 spans 14 residues. Germline V gene sequence: CDR1 SGHRS, CDR2 YFSETQ. In nucleotides, the CDR3 is TGCGCCAGCAGCTTGGGGCAGGGCATCCAGCCCCAGCATTTT. Protein product: CASSLGQGIQPQHF. The full variable domain, with the rest looked up from reference TRBV5-1 and TRBJ1-5, is KAGVTQTPRYLIKTRGQQVTLSCSPISGHRSVSWYQQTPGQGLQFLFEYFSETQRNKGNFPGRFSGRQFSNSRSEMNVSTLELGDSALYLCASSLGQGIQPQHFGDGTRLSIL.

V and J are TRBV19 and TRBJ1-3, with a weak D call TRBD1 (5 bases). CDR1 is LNHDA, CDR2 SQIVND, per germline (reference sequence). The CDR3 spans 15 residues. V lost 6 bases to trimming and J lost 4 bases, with 16 bases between them. This CDR3 reads CASSPQATGGNTIYF. In DNA form, the CDR3 reads TGTGCCAGTAGCCCACAGGCCACGGGGGGAAACACCATATATTTT.

V usage is TRBV5-1 and J usage is TRBJ1-1; D may be TRBD1 (6 bases). This CDR3 contains 14 residues. Trimming removed 4 bases from V and 0 bases from J, with 10 bases in between. The germline CDR1 and CDR2 sequences are SGHRS and YFSETQ. Here the CDR3 DNA reads TGCGCCAGCAGCGTGGGACACTTGAACACTGAAGCTTTCTTT. The encoded protein is CASSVGHLNTEAFF.

This clone came up once. The chain combines TRBV30 with TRBJ2-6; the D is unclear. CDR1 is GTSNPN, CDR2 SVGIG, per germline (reference sequence). The length of the CDR3 is 15 residues. V dropped 4 bases and J dropped 3 bases, with 13 bases sitting between them. CDR3 nucleotide sequence: TGTGCCTGGACCCTTGGTTTAAGTGGGGCCAACGTCCTGACTTTC. It translates to CAWTLGLSGANVLTF.

The chain recombines TRBV2 with TRBJ2-5; a weak D match, TRBD1 (5 bases). Germline V gene data show CDR1 as SNHLY and CDR2 as FYNNEI. V dropped 4 bases and J dropped 2 bases, with 8 bases sitting between them. The CDR3 consists of 13 residues. The CDR3 loop is CASSGQLQETQYF. The DNA for the CDR3 is TGTGCCAGCAGTGGACAGCTTCAAGAGACCCAGTACTTC.

This chain uses TRBV9 with TRBJ2-1, with D unclear. In germline, CDR1 is SGDLS, CDR2 YYNGEE. The CDR3 loop spans 14 amino acids. With 4 bases removed from V and 9 bases from J, the gap between germline ends came to 17 bases. The CDR3 nucleotides read TGTGCCAGCAGCAACCGGCCCGGATCGAGTGAGCAGTTCTTC. Translating it yields CASSNRPGSSEQFF.

The rearrangement links TRBV28 to TRBJ2-7; D is possibly TRBD1 (5 bases). Germline V lookup: CDR1 MDHEN, CDR2 SYDVKM. The length of the CDR3 is 12 residues. Deletions cut 6 bases from V and 8 bases from J, with 14 bases between. CDR3 nucleotides: TGTGCCAGCAGCTCCACCCGACAGCAGCAGTACTTC. Translated, it gives CASSSTRQQQYF.

This clone was seen only once. The chain has TRBV10-3 and TRBJ1-6; 7 nucleotides line up with TRBD1. The V segment lost 2 bases and the J segment 5 bases; nucleotides outside the gene matches: 15. This CDR3 region has 19 residues. Germline V gene lookup returns CDR1 ENHRY and CDR2 SYGVKD. CDR3 in DNA: TGTGCCATCAGTGAGAGGGGAACAGGGGAAAATTGGAATAATTCACCCCTCCACTTT. It specifies CAISERGTGENWNNSPLHF.